These 14 T cell receptor beta chains were sequenced from one sample in a study of blood T cell repertoires in COVID-19. Assay: immunoSEQ multiplex PCR; the TCRdb copy retains only in-frame clones and omits some. The sample lists 200,000 to 250,000 clones, around 80% occurring once. The sequenced sample was peripheral blood. These receptors originate from a woman aged 30 to 39 with COVID-19, enrolled during active disease.

The gene calls are TRBV6-1 and TRBJ1-5; 9 nucleotides agree with TRBD1. CDR1 is MNHNS and CDR2 is SASEGT in the germline V gene. J lost 2 bases, V lost 4 bases, and 12 bases had no gene match. There are 18 residues in the CDR3. CDR3 DNA sequence: TGTGCCAGCAGTGGGGGACAGGGAGGTTCGTTGGGCAATCAGCCCCAGCATTTT. It specifies CASSGGQGGSLGNQPQHF.

The chain is built from TRBV5-1 and TRBJ1-2; TRBD1 matches at 7 bases. Looked up from germline, CDR1 is SGHRS and CDR2 is YFSETQ. The V segment lost 3 bases and the J segment 4 bases; nucleotides outside the gene matches: 9. The CDR3 consists of 15 residues. DNA for the CDR3: TGCGCCAGCAGCTCAGGTACAGGGGTATCCTATGGCTACACCTTC. Amino acid sequence: CASSSGTGVSYGYTF.

This rearrangement joins TRBV5-1 to TRBJ2-2; 7 nucleotides line up with TRBD2. After removal of 2 bases from V and 7 bases from J, the junction contained 11 bases not matched to a gene. The V gene's germline CDR1 is SGHRS and CDR2 YFSETQ. The length of the CDR3 is 16 residues. In DNA form, the CDR3 reads TGCGCCAGCAGCTTCACAGAAGCGGGGAGGAACGGGGAGCTGTTTTTT. Its translation: CASSFTEAGRNGELFF.

The V gene is TRBV28, the J gene TRBJ2-7; 9 positions agree with TRBD1. This CDR3 has 15 amino acids. After removal of 7 bases from V and 6 bases from J, the junction contained 13 bases not matched to a gene. Germline V CDR1 and CDR2: MDHEN, SYDVKM. CDR3 amino acids: CASKLHSGQGSEQYF. The CDR3 coding sequence is TGTGCCAGCAAATTACACTCCGGACAGGGGAGCGAGCAGTACTTC.

The V call is TRBV5-1, the J call TRBJ1-3, with TRBD1 as a possible D gene (6 bases). The germline V gene has CDR1 SGHRS and CDR2 YFSETQ. The V gene lost 1 base and the J gene lost 1 base, with 21 bases spanning the gap. The CDR3 is 19 residues long. The CDR3 DNA sequence: TGCGCCAGCAGCTTGATCTCGGGACAACCACGTACATCTGGAAACACCATATATTTT. Protein product: CASSLISGQPRTSGNTIYF.

V is TRBV7-2 and J is TRBJ2-7, with a weak D call TRBD2 (6 bases). V lost 10 bases and J lost 6, with 13 bases in between. Germline loops: CDR1 SGHTA, CDR2 FQGNSA. The CDR3 runs to 11 residues. The CDR3 coding sequence is TGTGCCACGGGGGTAGATCGCGAGCAGTACTTC. Translation: CATGVDREQYF.

This chain connects TRBV6-6 to TRBJ2-2; tentatively, D is TRBD2 (5 bases). The V end was cut by 2 bases, the J end by 6 bases, with 10 bases between. This CDR3 contains 14 residues. CDR1 is MNHNY, CDR2 SVGAGI, per germline (reference sequence). The CDR3 reads CASSYSEGAGELFF. DNA for the CDR3: TGTGCCAGCAGTTACAGCGAGGGCGCCGGGGAGCTGTTTTTT.

V gene TRBV6-2 or TRBV6-3 combines with J gene TRBJ1-1; no clear D. In germline, CDR1 is MNHEY, CDR2 SVGEGT. The V end lost 2 bases, the J end lost 5 bases, and 12 bases lay between the germline ends. The CDR3 covers 14 residues. CDR3 region: CASSYGLILTEAFF. DNA for the CDR3: TGTGCCAGCAGTTACGGGCTGATTCTAACTGAAGCTTTCTTT.

This clone was observed a handful of times. V gene TRBV30 combines with J gene TRBJ1-6; weak D call: TRBD1 (6 bases). CDR1 GTSNPN and CDR2 SVGIG come from the germline V gene (reference sequence). V was shortened by 4 bases and J by 7 bases, with 14 bases between the two germline ends. The CDR3 spans 14 residues. In nucleotides, the CDR3 is TGTGCCTGGAAGCTCCTACAGGGAAATTCACCCCTCCACTTT. It translates to CAWKLLQGNSPLHF.

The V and J genes are TRBV28 and TRBJ1-3; a possible D gene is TRBD1 (5 bases). Looked up from germline, CDR1 is MDHEN and CDR2 is SYDVKM. The CDR3 is 14 amino acids. V lost 2 bases and J 3 bases, leaving 8 bases between the germline ends. The CDR3 loop reads CASSLQGNGNTIYF. The CDR3 region has the DNA TGTGCCAGCAGTTTACAGGGAAATGGAAACACCATATATTTT.

The chain recombines TRBV19 with TRBJ2-5, with 7 bases fitting TRBD1. V shed 3 bases and J 2 bases; nucleotides not matched to a gene: 12. The length of the CDR3 is 17 residues. Germline loops: CDR1 LNHDA, CDR2 SQIVND (reference sequence). CDR3 nucleotides: TGTGCCAGTAGTATTTCGACCCTTGACAGGGAGCAAGAGACCCAGTACTTC. This encodes CASSISTLDREQETQYF.

The chain is built from TRBV5-5 and TRBJ2-5, with D possibly matching TRBD2 (6 bases). Trimming pared 0 bases from V and 5 bases from J, leaving 23 bases between. This CDR3 has 18 amino acids. CDR1 is SGHKS, CDR2 YYEKEE, per germline (reference sequence). CDR3 DNA: TGTGCCAGCAGCTTGGTGGGGCCATCGGTGCGGAGGGCGGAGACCCAGTACTTC. This translates into CASSLVGPSVRRAETQYF.

This rearrangement joins TRBV4-1 to TRBJ2-5; 9 bases align to TRBD2. This CDR3 has 19 residues. The J segment lost 2 bases and the V segment lost 1 base, leaving 14 bases of the junction unmatched. Germline CDR1 reads MGHRA; CDR2 reads YSYEKL. This CDR3 reads CASSQGFFSGGFGQETQYF. The CDR3 DNA sequence: TGCGCCAGCAGCCAAGGATTCTTTAGCGGGGGATTTGGGCAAGAGACCCAGTACTTC.

In DNA form, the CDR3 reads TGTGCCAGCAGCTTAACGGATCGACCGGGAGAGACCCAGTACTTC. It translates to CASSLTDRPGETQYF. The J gene is TRBJ2-5, the V gene TRBV7-3; D gene uncertain. Germline assignment: CDR1 SGHTA and CDR2 FQGTGA. The germline V and J ends were trimmed by 0 bases and 4 bases, with 12 bases remaining between them. This CDR3 has 15 residues.